This T cell receptor (beta chain) was recovered during a study of blood T cell repertoires in COVID-19. Study-wide context: From the United States, Italy and Spain came samples of acute and convalescent COVID-19. Sources were T cells, B-cell-depleted T cells, or PBMCs; the material itself was cDNA or gDNA.

Per the original methods: Using reference gene primer amplification, nucleated cell counts were estimated. Method: immunoSEQ multiplex PCR; TCRdb's copy keeps in-frame clones and lacks some. D and trimming come from the DNA, and the V and J calls and clone size come from that table. The repertoire has 250,000 or so clones, about 91% of them found once; the top ten carry 4% to 5%. The germline gives CDR1 WNHNN, CDR2 SYGVQD (reference sequence). V shed 11 bases and J shed 1 base, with 15 bases lying between them. The CDR3 has 15 residues. The sample was peripheral blood. This TCR came from a woman between 40 and 50 years old who had recovered from COVID-19. The chain carries TRBV10-1 and TRBJ1-6, with D tentatively TRBD1 (6 bases). CDR3 sequence reads: CACYRERSYNSPLHF. The CDR3 nucleotides are TGCGCCTGCTACAGGGAAAGGTCCTATAATTCACCCCTCCACTTT.